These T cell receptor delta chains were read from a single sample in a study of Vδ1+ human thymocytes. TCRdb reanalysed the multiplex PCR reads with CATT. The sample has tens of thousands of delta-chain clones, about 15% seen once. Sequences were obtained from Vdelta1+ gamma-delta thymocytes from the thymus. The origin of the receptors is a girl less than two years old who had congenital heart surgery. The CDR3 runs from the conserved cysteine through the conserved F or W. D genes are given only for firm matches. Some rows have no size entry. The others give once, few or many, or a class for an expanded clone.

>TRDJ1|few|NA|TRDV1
TGTGCTCTTGGGGAGGGCCCTTCCAAACTCATCTTT
CALGEGPSKLIF
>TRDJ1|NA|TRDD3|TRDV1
TGTGCTCTTGGGGAACGGGTAGGCACCACCCTGGGGGATACCGATAAACTCATCTTT
CALGERVGTTLGDTDKLIF
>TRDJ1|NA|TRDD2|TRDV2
TGTGCCGGTGACCGACCTTCCTCCTGGGTACGCATTTGGAAACTCATCTTT
CAGDRPSSWVRIWKLIF
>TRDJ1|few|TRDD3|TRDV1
TGTGCTCTTGGGCCCCGATTGGCTGGGGGATACCCCACCACCGATAAACTCATCTTT
CALGPRLAGGYPTTDKLIF
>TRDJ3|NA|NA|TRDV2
TGTGCCTGTGTATTTTTCTACGGCGTACTGGAGACCCCACCTCTGGGCTCCTGGGACACCCGACAGATGTTTTTC
CACVFFYGVLETPPLGSWDTRQMFF
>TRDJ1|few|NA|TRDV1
TGTGCTCTTGGGGAACTTAGGGGAGGCGACTCACGGGGTCCCAACACCGATAAACTCATCTTT
CALGELRGGDSRGPNTDKLIF
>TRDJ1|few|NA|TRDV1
TGTGCTCTTGGGGAAGGGTTCCTACCCTTCCGGGGGGATGACGATAAACTCATCTTT
CALGEGFLPFRGDDDKLIF
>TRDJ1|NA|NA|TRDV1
TGTGCTCTTGGGGTCCTTTCTTCCACCCTCGGTTGCACCGATAAACTCATCTTT
CALGVLSSTLGCTDKLIF
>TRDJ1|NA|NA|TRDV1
TGTGCTCTTGGGGGTCGCGGGTACACCGATAAACTCATCTTT
CALGGRGYTDKLIF
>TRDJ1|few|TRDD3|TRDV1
TGTGCTCTTGGGGAATGGCTGGGGGATTTGTGCACCGATAAACTCATCTTT
CALGEWLGDLCTDKLIF
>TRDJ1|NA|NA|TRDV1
TGTGCTCTTGGGGACCGCCGGCGGGAATCCTCGTACACCGATAAACTCATCTTT
CALGDRRRESSYTDKLIF
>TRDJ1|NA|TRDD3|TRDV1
TGTGCTCTTGGGGAACTGGTCCTACTTCACTTAAATGGGGATACGTTCCCGTACACCGATAAACTCATCTTT
CALGELVLLHLNGDTFPYTDKLIF
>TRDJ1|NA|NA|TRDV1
TGTGCTCTTGGGGAACCCCGCTATAATACTGGGACGGGGACCGATAAACTCATCTTT
CALGEPRYNTGTGTDKLIF
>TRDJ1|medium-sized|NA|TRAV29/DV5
TGTGCAGTGATACCCGGGGAGGAGTACACCGATAAACTCATCTTT
CAVIPGEEYTDKLIF
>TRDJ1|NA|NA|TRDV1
TGTGCTCTTGGGACCCCTCGGGGGATCTTCCTACCACCCCTGGGGCCCCCATACACCGATGAACTCATCTTT
CALGTPRGIFLPPLGPPYTDELIF
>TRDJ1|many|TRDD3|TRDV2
TGTGCCTGTGACACCGTACTGGGGGACCTTACCCCCTCCTACACCGATAAACTCATCTTT
CACDTVLGDLTPSYTDKLIF
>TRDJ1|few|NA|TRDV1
TGTGCTCTTGGGGAATTCCCCGGTTACACCGATAAACTCATCTTT
CALGEFPGYTDKLIF
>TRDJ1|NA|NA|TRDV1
TGTGCTCTTGGGGAACATGTGGTGGGGCGCTGGACCGATAAACTCATCTTT
CALGEHVVGRWTDKLIF
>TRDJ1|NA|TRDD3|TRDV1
TGTGCTCTTGGGGAACTTGGGCCTTCCCCCGGGAGTGGGGGATACCCCGTCAACTTCTACACCGATAAACTCATCTTT
CALGELGPSPGSGGYPVNFYTDKLIF
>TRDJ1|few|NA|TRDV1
TGTGCTCTTGGGGTAAGGCCTTCCATCTACACCGATAAACTCATCTTT
CALGVRPSIYTDKLIF
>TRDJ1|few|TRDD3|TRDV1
TGTGCTCTTGGGGAACTAGGCGAGGGGGATACTACTGATAAACTCATCTTT
CALGELGEGDTTDKLIF
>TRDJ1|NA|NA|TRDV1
TGTGCTCTTGGGGAGCCAGTGGGATGGGGCTGGTACACCGATAAACTCATCTTT
CALGEPVGWGWYTDKLIF
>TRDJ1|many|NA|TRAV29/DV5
TGTGCAGCAAGCGCGTTTAGTAGGTATTTCTGGCGGCAACTCATCTTT
CAASAFSRYFWRQLIF
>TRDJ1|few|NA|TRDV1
TGTGCTCTTGGGAACCGAAACCCTTCGCGATCCGATCCTTACACCGATAAACTCATCTTT
CALGNRNPSRSDPYTDKLIF
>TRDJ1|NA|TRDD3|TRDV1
TGTGCTCTTGGGGTAAGTCTAGGTACTGGGGGAATGGAGTACACCGATAAACTCATCTTT
CALGVSLGTGGMEYTDKLIF
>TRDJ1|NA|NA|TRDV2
TGTGCCTGTGATTATTCCCCGACGTACTGGGTTGCCCCCCTATACACCGATAAACTCATCTTT
CACDYSPTYWVAPLYTDKLIF
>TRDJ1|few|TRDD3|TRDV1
TGTGCTCTTGGGGAACTCATCCTACTGGGGGGTAATAAACTCATCTTT
CALGELILLGGNKLIF
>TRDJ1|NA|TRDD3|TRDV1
TGTGCTCTTGGGGAACAAGCCTTGGGCGAGGGGGATACCGATAAACTCATCTTT
CALGEQALGEGDTDKLIF
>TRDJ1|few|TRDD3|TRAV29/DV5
TGTGCAGCAAGCATCCACATCCTGGGGGAACATAAACTCATCTTT
CAASIHILGEHKLIF
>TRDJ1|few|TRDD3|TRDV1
TGTGCTCTTGGGCTTACTGGGGGATACGAGTCACACGATAAACTCATCTTT
CALGLTGGYESHDKLIF
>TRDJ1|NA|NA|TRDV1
TGTGCTCTTGGGGAACGTTGGGGTGTGCCCGATAAACTCATCTTT
CALGERWGVPDKLIF
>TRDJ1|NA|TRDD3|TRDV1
TGTGCTCTTGGGGAACTTCGACGGTACTGGGGGATACGCCCTTCCCACACCGATAAACTCATCTTT
CALGELRRYWGIRPSHTDKLIF
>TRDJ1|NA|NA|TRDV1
TGTGCTCTTGGGGAAGTGATTATGGCCCTAGGGAATGATAAACTCATCTTT
CALGEVIMALGNDKLIF
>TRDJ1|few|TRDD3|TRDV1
TGTGCTCTTGGGGCCCCCAAGGAGGATCGTACTGGGGGCTTAGGGTCAACCGATAAACTCATCTTT
CALGAPKEDRTGGLGSTDKLIF
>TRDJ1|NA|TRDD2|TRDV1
TGTGCTCTTGGGGACGTCCTTCCTACGTCCGAGGGTGGGCTGGGGTCCGATAAACTCATCTTT
CALGDVLPTSEGGLGSDKLIF
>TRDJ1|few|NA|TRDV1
TGTGCTCTTGGGGAACCAAGGTTCTCGTACACCGATAAACTCATCTTT
CALGEPRFSYTDKLIF
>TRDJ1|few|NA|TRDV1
TGTGCTCTTGTGTCCTACCCTCCCCGACACACCGATAAACTCATCTTT
CALVSYPPRHTDKLIF
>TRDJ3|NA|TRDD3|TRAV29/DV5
TGTGCCGCAAGCTTCTACTGGGGGATACAGGGTCCCTGGGACACCCGACAGATGTTTTTC
CAASFYWGIQGPWDTRQMFF
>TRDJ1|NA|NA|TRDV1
TGTGCTCTTGGGGAAGAGGGCCCCGAGGATGGGGATTGGGCGGCCGATAAACTCATCTTT
CALGEEGPEDGDWAADKLIF
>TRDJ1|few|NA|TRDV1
TGTGCTCTTGGGGAACTGGGGCCAAGCCGACTCGACACCGATAAACTCATCTTT
CALGELGPSRLDTDKLIF
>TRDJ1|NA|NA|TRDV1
TGTGCTCTTGGGGAACTTCCCCCTACCACCTCGATCCAGGTCCCGTACACCGATAAACTCATCTTT
CALGELPPTTSIQVPYTDKLIF
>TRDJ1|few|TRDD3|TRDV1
TGTGCTCTTGGGGAGCACCCCTACGTGGGAGGAAATGGGGGATACGGTCCACCCGATAAACTCATCTTT
CALGEHPYVGGNGGYGPPDKLIF
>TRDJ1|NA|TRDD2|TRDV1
TGTGCTCTTGGGGACCTTCCTCTCCCTCCCACCGATAAACTCATCTTT
CALGDLPLPPTDKLIF
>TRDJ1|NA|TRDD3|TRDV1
TGTGCTCTTGGGGAACTTCAGAAAGGGCTTCCCTCGGGACTGGGGGATACGCGAGGTACCGATAAACTCATCTTT
CALGELQKGLPSGLGDTRGTDKLIF
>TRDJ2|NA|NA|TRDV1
TGTGCTCTTGGGGAAGGGCGGCTCTACGGGGTGCTCTTCTTT
CALGEGRLYGVLFF
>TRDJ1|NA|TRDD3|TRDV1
TGTGCTCTTGGGGAAAAAGCCCGACTGGGGGACGTTCGACCATACACCGATAAACTCATCTTT
CALGEKARLGDVRPYTDKLIF
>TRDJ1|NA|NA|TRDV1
TGTGCTCTTGGGGAACTAGGGGTCCCCCCCCGCCCCACCGATAAACTCATCTTT
CALGELGVPPRPTDKLIF
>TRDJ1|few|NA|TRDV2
TGTGCCTGTGACACCGGATGGGACCGATCTGGAGACTCGCCCGTGTCTCCGCCTGGTGAGCATGGGATAAAACCCATCTTT
CACDTGWDRSGDSPVSPPGEHGIKPIF
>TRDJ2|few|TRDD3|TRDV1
TGTGCTCTTGGGACCCCCATAGTGGGTACTGGGGAGGCACAACTCTTCTTT
CALGTPIVGTGEAQLFF
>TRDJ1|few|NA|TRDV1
TGTGCTCTTGGGGAAACTCCTCTGCCTTCGATACCCCTGGGGATCCAGGACACCGATAAACTCATCTTT
CALGETPLPSIPLGIQDTDKLIF
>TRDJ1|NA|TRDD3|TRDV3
TGTGCCTCCGCCCTTCCTCGAACTGGGGGAATCAAACTCATCTTT
CASALPRTGGIKLIF
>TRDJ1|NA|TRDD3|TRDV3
TGTGCCTGGGGGATACTTGCACCCGATAAACTCATCTTT
CAWGILAPDKLIF
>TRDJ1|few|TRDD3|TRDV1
TGTGCTCTTGGGGAAGACATAGGGGGATACGCTCCCGATAAACTCATCTTT
CALGEDIGGYAPDKLIF
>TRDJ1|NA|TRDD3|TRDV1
TGTGCTCTTGGGGAACGTACTGGGGGTAACCCCCACATTTACACCGATAAACTCATCTTT
CALGERTGGNPHIYTDKLIF
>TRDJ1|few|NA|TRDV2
TGTGCCTGTGAGCGGGCTCCCTTCCCACCTAAAAAGACCGATAAACTCATCTTT
CACERAPFPPKKTDKLIF
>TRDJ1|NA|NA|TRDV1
TGTGCTCTTGGGGAACCTGCTCCCGTTGCTGGGGAGCGCGCCGATAAACTCATCTTT
CALGEPAPVAGERADKLIF
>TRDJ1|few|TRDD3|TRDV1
TGTGCTCTTGGGGAAAATCCGAATCCCCATAGACAGGGGATACACACCGATAAACTCATCTTT
CALGENPNPHRQGIHTDKLIF
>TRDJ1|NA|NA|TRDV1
TGTGCTCTTGGGGAACAGCGGTCCTCGAGTAAACTCATCTTT
CALGEQRSSSKLIF
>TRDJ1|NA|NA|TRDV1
TGTGCTCTTGGGGAACTACCGCCGGTTCCCTTAGGGCCTTACACCGATAAACTCATCTTT
CALGELPPVPLGPYTDKLIF